This T cell receptor beta chain was sequenced in a study of T cell repertoires in cytomegalovirus infection. Across the study: Both a matching HLA type and CMV infection were indicated by public TCR beta signatures. Whole-study results and caveats: Ex vivo responses were dominated by HLA-C-restricted CMV-specific TCR beta clonotypes. People with CMV and the relevant HLA were identified by cumulative public TCR beta family frequency.

Germline lookup yields CDR1 KGHDR and CDR2 SFDVKD. The CDR3 is made up of 13 amino acids. Between the trimmed V and J ends, which lost 4 bases and 2 bases, there was a span of 5 bases. The table lists this clonotype with many counts. The antigen is not known. TCRdb reprocessed the reads with MiXCR, giving one entry per CDR3 protein. This sample has some 300,000 distinct CDR3 sequences, with roughly a tenth found just once. The TCR sequence derives from a human donor in good health (CMV status not recorded). Some clones in this sample may be carry-over from other donors' samples. V is TRBV24-1 and J is TRBJ1-5, with D perhaps matching TRBD1 (5 bases). The material sequenced was PBMCs. Written as DNA, the CDR3 is TGTGCCACCAGTGAAGGGGGCAATCAGCCCCAGCATTTT. Encoded protein: CATSEGGNQPQHF.